This T cell receptor (beta chain) was sequenced during a study of Ad26.COV2.S vaccination and SARS-CoV-2 variants. J was trimmed by 6 bases and V by 2 bases; bases with no gene match: 6. The germline gives CDR1 LGHDT, CDR2 YNNKEL (reference sequence). The CDR3 loop spans 15 amino acids. Repertoires were generated with immunoSEQ multiplex PCR, while TCRdb's copy carries only in-frame clones and drops some. Among some 290,000 clones, 86% were seen once, and the ten largest hold 1.9%. Regarding treatment: roughly 19 received Ad26.COV2.S at low or high dose, single or two shots; roughly five received placebo; per-sample allocation not given. Day 63 after the first vaccine or placebo injection was the time point for sampling.

The sequencing here drew on peripheral blood, taken in a trial of Ad26.COV2.S vaccine versus placebo. The TCR originated in a person aged 18-65 years who received the Ad26.COV2.S COVID-19 vaccine or a placebo. This chain connects TRBV3-1 (or the pseudogene TRBV3-2) to TRBJ1-2; 10 positions match TRBD1. CDR3 nucleotide sequence: TGTGCCAGCAGCCAAAACGACAGGGGGCAAAATGGCTACACCTTC. Translating it yields CASSQNDRGQNGYTF.